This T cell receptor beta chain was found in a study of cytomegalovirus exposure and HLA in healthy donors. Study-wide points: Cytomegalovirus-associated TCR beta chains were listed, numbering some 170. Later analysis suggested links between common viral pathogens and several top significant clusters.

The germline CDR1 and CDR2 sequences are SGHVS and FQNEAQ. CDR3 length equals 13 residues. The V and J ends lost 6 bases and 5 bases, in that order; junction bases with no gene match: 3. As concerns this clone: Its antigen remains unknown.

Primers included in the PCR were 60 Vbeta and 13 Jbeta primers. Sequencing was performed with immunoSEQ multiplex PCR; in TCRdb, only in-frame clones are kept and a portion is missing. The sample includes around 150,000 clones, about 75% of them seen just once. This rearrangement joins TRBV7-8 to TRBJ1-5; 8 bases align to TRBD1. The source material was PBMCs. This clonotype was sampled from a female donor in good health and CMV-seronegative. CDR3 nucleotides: TGTGCCAGCAGTCTACAGGGGGATCAGCCCCAGCATTTT. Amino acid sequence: CASSLQGDQPQHF.